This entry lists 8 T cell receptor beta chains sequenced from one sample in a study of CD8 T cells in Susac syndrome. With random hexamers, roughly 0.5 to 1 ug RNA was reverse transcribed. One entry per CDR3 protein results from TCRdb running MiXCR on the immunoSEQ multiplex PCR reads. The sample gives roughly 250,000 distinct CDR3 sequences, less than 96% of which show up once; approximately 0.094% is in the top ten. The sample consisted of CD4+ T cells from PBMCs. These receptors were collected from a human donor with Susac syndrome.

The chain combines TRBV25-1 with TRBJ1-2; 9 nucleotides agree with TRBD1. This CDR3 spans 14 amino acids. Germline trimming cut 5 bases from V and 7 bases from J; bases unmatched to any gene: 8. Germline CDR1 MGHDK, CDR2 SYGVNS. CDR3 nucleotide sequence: TGTGCCAGCAGTCCAAGGGACAGGGTGGCTGGCTACACCTTC. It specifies CASSPRDRVAGYTF.

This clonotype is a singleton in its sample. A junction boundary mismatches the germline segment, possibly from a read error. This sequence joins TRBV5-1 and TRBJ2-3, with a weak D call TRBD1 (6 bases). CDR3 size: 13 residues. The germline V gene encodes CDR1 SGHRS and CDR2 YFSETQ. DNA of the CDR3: TGCGCCAGCAGATTGGACAGTCAAGATACGCAGTATTTT. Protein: CASRLDSQDTQYF.

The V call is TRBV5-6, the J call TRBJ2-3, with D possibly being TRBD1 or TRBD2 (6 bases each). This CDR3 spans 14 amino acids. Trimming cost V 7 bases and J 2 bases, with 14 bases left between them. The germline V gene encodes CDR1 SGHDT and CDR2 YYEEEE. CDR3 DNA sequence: TGTGCCAGCGACTCTCGGGGGCCCACAGATACGCAGTATTTT. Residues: CASDSRGPTDTQYF.

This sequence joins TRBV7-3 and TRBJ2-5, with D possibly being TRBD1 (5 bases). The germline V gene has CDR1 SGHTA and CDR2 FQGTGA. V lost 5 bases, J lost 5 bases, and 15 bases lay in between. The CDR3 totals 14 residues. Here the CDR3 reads CASSPQGLGETQYF. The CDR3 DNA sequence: TGTGCCAGCAGCCCCCAGGGTTTAGGGGAGACCCAGTACTTC.

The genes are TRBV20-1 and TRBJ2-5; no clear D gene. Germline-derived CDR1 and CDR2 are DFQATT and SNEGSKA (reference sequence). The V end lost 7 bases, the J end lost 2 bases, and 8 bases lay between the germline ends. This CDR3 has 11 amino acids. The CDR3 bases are TGCAGTGGTACACGGCAAGAGACCCAGTACTTC. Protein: CSGTRQETQYF.

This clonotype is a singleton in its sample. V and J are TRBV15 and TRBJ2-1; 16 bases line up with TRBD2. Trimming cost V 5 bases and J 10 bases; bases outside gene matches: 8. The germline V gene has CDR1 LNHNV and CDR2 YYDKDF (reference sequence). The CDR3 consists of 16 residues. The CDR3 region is CATSEGLAGGGSEQFF. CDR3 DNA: TGTGCCACCAGCGAGGGACTAGCGGGAGGGGGAAGCGAGCAGTTCTTC.

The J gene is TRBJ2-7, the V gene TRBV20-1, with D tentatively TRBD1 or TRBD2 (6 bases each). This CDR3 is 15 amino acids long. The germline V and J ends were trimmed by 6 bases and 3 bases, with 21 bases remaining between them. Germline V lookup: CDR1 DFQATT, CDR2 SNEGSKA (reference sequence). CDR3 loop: CSARTPPGGHYEQYF. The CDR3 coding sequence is TGCAGTGCCAGGACGCCGCCCGGGGGCCACTACGAGCAGTACTTC.

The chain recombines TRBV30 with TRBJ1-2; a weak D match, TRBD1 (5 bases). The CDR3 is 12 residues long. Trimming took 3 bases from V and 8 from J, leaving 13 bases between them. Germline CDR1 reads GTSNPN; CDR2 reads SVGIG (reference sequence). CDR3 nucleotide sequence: TGTGCCTGGAGGGACCAGGGCGGCGGCTACACCTTC. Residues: CAWRDQGGGYTF. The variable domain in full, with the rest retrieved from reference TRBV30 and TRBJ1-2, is SQTIHQWPATLVQPVGSPLSLECTVEGTSNPNLYWYRQAAGRGLQLLFYSVGIGQISSEVPQNLSASRPQDRQFILSSKKLLLSDSGFYLCAWRDQGGGYTFGSGTRLTVV.